Shown below are 3 T cell receptor beta chains from a single sample sequenced in a study of blood T cells in healthy people across ages. The authors ran a second PCR of roughly 6 to 12 cycles using a sample-barcoded 5' primer and a J-beta primer mix. One entry per CDR3 protein, called by TCRdb with MiXCR from the 5' RACE reads. Counted here are 700,000 to 950,000 distinct CDR3 sequences, 58% occurring once; the ten biggest clones make up about 20%. Sequenced material: blood. These receptors were taken from a man aged 30 to 39 in good health.

The rearrangement links TRBV20-1 to TRBJ1-1; D gene ambiguous. CDR1 DFQATT and CDR2 SNEGSKA come from the germline V gene (reference sequence). The CDR3 is 13 amino acids. V was shortened by 2 bases and J by 5 bases, with 12 bases between the two germline ends. The CDR3 DNA is TGCAGTGCTAGATTCCGGGCAAATACTGAAGCTTTCTTT. This codes for CSARFRANTEAFF.

This clonotype showed up many times. The genes are TRBV6-6 and TRBJ2-1; D not resolved. Trimming left V 8 bases short and J 6 bases short, with 14 bases between. This CDR3 spans 13 amino acids. The germline CDR1 and CDR2 sequences are MNHNY and SVGAGI (reference sequence). The DNA of the CDR3 is TGTGCCAGCGACGCGGTCCCCTTCAATGAGCAGTTCTTC. Protein product: CASDAVPFNEQFF.

J is TRBJ2-7 and V is TRBV7-8; TRBD1 might be the D (6 bases). The CDR3 is 12 amino acids. Deletions cut 5 bases from V and 9 bases from J, with 14 bases between. Looked up from germline, CDR1 is SGHVS and CDR2 is FQNEAQ. The CDR3 is CASSNTEGGQYF. CDR3 sequence (DNA): TGTGCCAGCAGCAATACCGAAGGGGGGCAGTACTTC.